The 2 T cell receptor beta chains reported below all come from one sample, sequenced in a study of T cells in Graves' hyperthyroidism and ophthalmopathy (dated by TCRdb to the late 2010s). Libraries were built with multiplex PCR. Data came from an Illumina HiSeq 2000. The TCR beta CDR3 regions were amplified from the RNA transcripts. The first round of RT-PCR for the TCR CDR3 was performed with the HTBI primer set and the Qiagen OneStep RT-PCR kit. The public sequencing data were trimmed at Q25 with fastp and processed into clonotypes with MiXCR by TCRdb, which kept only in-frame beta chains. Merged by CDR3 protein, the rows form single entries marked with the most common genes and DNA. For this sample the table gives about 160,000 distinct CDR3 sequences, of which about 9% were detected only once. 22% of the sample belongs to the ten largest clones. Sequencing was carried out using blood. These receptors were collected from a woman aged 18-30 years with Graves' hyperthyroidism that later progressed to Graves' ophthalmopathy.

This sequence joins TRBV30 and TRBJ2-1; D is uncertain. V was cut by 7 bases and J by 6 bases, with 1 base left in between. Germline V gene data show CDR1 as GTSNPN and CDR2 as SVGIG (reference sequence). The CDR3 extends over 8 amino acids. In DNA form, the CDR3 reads TGTGCCTCCAATGAGCAGTTCTTC. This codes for CASNEQFF. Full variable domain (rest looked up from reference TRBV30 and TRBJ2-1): SQTIHQWPATLVQPVGSPLSLECTVEGTSNPNLYWYRQAAGRGLQLLFYSVGIGQISSEVPQNLSASRPQDRQFILSSKKLLLSDSGFYLCASNEQFFGPGTRLTVL.

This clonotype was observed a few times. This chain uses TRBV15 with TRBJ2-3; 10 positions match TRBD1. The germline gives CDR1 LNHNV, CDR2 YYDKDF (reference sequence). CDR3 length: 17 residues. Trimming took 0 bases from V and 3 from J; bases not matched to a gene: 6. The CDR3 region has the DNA TGTGCCACCAGCAGAGAGTGGACAGGGGGATTGACAGATACGCAGTATTTT. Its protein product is CATSREWTGGLTDTQYF.